This T cell receptor (beta chain) emerged from a study of T-cell memory formation after mild COVID-19. Notes on the study in general: Later expanders leaned toward CD4+, whereas clones contracting from day 15 to 85 were balanced CD4/CD8. Researchers found some responding clones in pre-infection memory, a sign that cross-reactive memory joined.

5'RACE with constant-segment primers yielded barcoded, UMI-tagged TCR alpha and TCR beta cDNA libraries. TCRdb processed the 5' RACE reads anew with MiXCR; each CDR3 protein has one entry. Of roughly 250,000 distinct CDR3 sequences listed, around 15% are singletons. Concerning this clonotype itself: As yet, its antigen is unknown.

V was clipped by 0 bases and J by 0 bases, with 12 bases between them. The CDR3 contains 17 residues. Germline V CDR1 and CDR2: LGHNA, YSLEER. Sequencing input: PBMCs or a T cell subset sorted from them (not recorded which). This chain links TRBV4-3 with TRBJ1-3; D is ambiguous. This TCR came from a man between 18 and 35 years old who had mild COVID-19 (a few samples of this study predate the infection). Cell type and time point are not known. This CDR3 is CASSQDGQSFSGNTIYF. As DNA, the CDR3 is TGCGCCAGCAGCCAAGATGGGCAGTCATTCTCTGGAAACACCATATATTTT.